This TCR beta chain stems from a study of T cells after yellow fever vaccination. Study summary: Preparing low-cell-number fractions relied on SMART-Seq v4 Ultra Low Input. Notes on the study in general: Clones from primary vaccination mostly reappeared after the booster (less than 98% CD4, approximately 88% CD8). Peaking faster, on day 5 versus 15, the secondary response was nonetheless weaker. Sorted repertoires could include abundant contaminating clonotypes from bulk cells.

Each CDR3 protein gets one entry after TCRdb re-called the 5' RACE reads with MiXCR. The sample holds about 310,000 distinct CDR3 sequences, approximately 3.8% seen once. This clonotype was observed at least ten times. Antigen specificity is unknown. V gave up 5 bases and J gave up 0 bases, with 8 bases separating them. Germline-derived CDR1 and CDR2 are SEHNR and FQNEAQ (reference sequence). This CDR3 spans 13 amino acids. The TCR comes from a young man who received the YFV17D yellow fever vaccine. The sample here was PBMCs, taken on the day of the yellow fever booster vaccination. The J gene is TRBJ2-7, the V gene TRBV7-9; D may match TRBD1 or TRBD2 (5 bases each). This chain's CDR3 is CASSSGTSYEQYV. The CDR3, as DNA: TGTGCCAGCAGCAGTGGGACCTCCTACGAGCAGTACGTC.